The T cell receptor (beta chain) described here comes from a study of cytomegalovirus exposure and HLA in healthy donors. In the study overall: A subsequent analysis stated that the 100 to 150 validation repertoires were run on the same platform as the 650 to 850 first-cohort repertoires. General observations from the study: The authors confirmed in vitro that three CMV-associated chains were specific for CMV antigens.

Assay: immunoSEQ multiplex PCR; the TCRdb copy retains only in-frame clones and omits some. In the table there are about 240,000 clones, approximately 84% of which are singletons. In the case of this clone: The antigen is not known.

The clonotype was recovered from a woman younger than 45 in good health and CMV-seropositive. The material sequenced was PBMCs.

For the CDR3, the DNA is TGTGCCAGCAGTTGGACTAGCCCGAGCAATGAGCAGTTCTTC. Protein sequence: CASSWTSPSNEQFF. This chain joins TRBV27 and TRBJ2-1, with TRBD2 matching 8 bases. This CDR3 region has 14 residues. From germline, CDR1 is MNHEY and CDR2 SMNVEV (reference sequence). Trimming at V came to 4 bases and at J to 6 bases, leaving 5 bases not matched to a gene.